Below, 22 T cell receptor beta chains from the same sample are listed, as sequenced in a study of PD-1 blockade in classical Hodgkin lymphoma. Profiled with immunoSEQ multiplex PCR; TCRdb holds only in-frame clones, not every one. Of approximately 30,000 clones listed, 80% to 95% are singletons. Time point: newly diagnosed, previously untreated cHL patient sample. Sequenced: peripheral blood mononuclear cells (PBMCs). Every receptor here comes from a human donor with classical Hodgkin lymphoma.

The chain carries TRBV7-9 and TRBJ1-1; D unclear. This CDR3 is built from 14 residues. V lost 5 bases, J lost 1 base, and 11 bases lay in between. Per germline, CDR1 SEHNR and CDR2 FQNEAQ (reference sequence). The CDR3 DNA reads as TGTGCCAGCAGCCTTTTTTCAGAGAACACTGAAGCTTTCTTT. The encoded protein is CASSLFSENTEAFF.

This chain links TRBV4-2 with TRBJ2-2; 10 bases agree with TRBD2. Germline V gene data show CDR1 as LGHNA and CDR2 as YNFKEQ. The V gene end was trimmed by 0 bases and the J gene end by 5 bases; junction bases not matched to a gene: 3. CDR3 length: 16 amino acids. CDR3 sequence (DNA): TGTGCCAGCAGCCAAGACCCGACTAGCGGGACCGGGGAGCTGTTTTTT. Protein sequence: CASSQDPTSGTGELFF.

DNA of the CDR3: TGTGCCAGCAGTTCCCCCCCGGGAGCACGGTACAATGAGCAGTTCTTC. Translated: CASSSPPGARYNEQFF. The V call is TRBV28, the J call TRBJ2-1, with D perhaps matching TRBD2 (6 bases). The CDR3 length is 16 residues. Trimming cost V 4 bases and J 4 bases, with 17 bases left between them. The germline V gene encodes CDR1 MDHEN and CDR2 SYDVKM.

V usage is TRBV28 and J usage is TRBJ1-2; 7 nucleotides match TRBD1. V shed 5 bases and J 4 bases; nucleotides not matched to a gene: 4. The CDR3 is 13 amino acids. The germline V gene encodes CDR1 MDHEN and CDR2 SYDVKM. The CDR3 is CASSLGQAYGYTF. The CDR3 DNA follows: TGTGCCAGCAGTCTAGGACAGGCCTATGGCTACACCTTC.

This chain links TRBV6-1 with TRBJ2-3, with 11 positions matching TRBD2. Germline CDR1 and CDR2: MNHNS and SASEGT. The CDR3 extends over 16 amino acids. J gave up 4 bases and V 0 bases, and 3 bases lay outside the gene matches. For the CDR3, the DNA is TGTGCCAGCAGTGAAGCCCTAGCGGGAGGCGCAGATACGCAGTATTTT. Translating it yields CASSEALAGGADTQYF.

The chain combines TRBV7-9 with TRBJ2-2; 14 bases agree with TRBD2. Germline assignment: CDR1 SEHNR and CDR2 FQNEAQ (reference sequence). The junction had 12 bases not matched to a gene; V was cut back by 5 bases and J by 7 bases. The CDR3 covers 18 residues. The CDR3, as DNA: TGTGCCAGCAGCCAAAACACGGGACTAGCGGGAGCGGTCGGGGAGCTGTTTTTT. Translated: CASSQNTGLAGAVGELFF.

This chain joins TRBV29-1 and TRBJ1-5; maybe TRBD1 (5 bases). V lost 6 bases and J 9 bases, leaving 18 bases between the germline ends. The CDR3 consists of 13 residues. CDR1 and CDR2 (germline): SQVTM, ANQGSEA. The CDR3 reads CSVGRDLGAPQHF. CDR3 nucleotides: TGCAGCGTCGGCAGGGATTTAGGTGCGCCCCAGCATTTT.

On this clone: At one boundary the junction diverges from the germline segment, which might be a read error. This chain connects TRBV5-1 to TRBJ2-6; TRBD1 is a possible D gene (5 bases). The CDR3 is 15 residues long. CDR1 SGHRS and CDR2 YFSETQ come from the germline V gene. For the CDR3, the DNA is TGCGCCAGCAGCTTGAGGGCCTCTGGGGCCAACGTCCTGGCTTTC. Its protein product is CASSLRASGANVLAF.

In DNA form, the CDR3 reads TGTGCCAGCAGGACGACTAGCGGGAGAGAGACCCAGTACTTC. Translated, it gives CASRTTSGRETQYF. The chain has TRBV6-5 and TRBJ2-5; 12 nucleotides line up with TRBD2. Germline CDR1 is MNHEY and CDR2 is SVGAGI. Losses at the gene ends were 6 bases for V and 4 bases for J; bases not matched to a gene: 3. The CDR3 is made up of 14 amino acids.

The V and J genes are TRBV19 and TRBJ2-7; 11 nucleotides agree with TRBD2. This CDR3 is built from 14 residues. V was clipped by 7 bases and J by 3 bases; unmatched bases: 5. Germline CDR1 LNHDA, CDR2 SQIVND (reference sequence). CDR3 DNA sequence: TGTGCCAGTAAACTAGCGGGAGCCCACTACGAGCAGTACTTC. Protein product: CASKLAGAHYEQYF.

The chain has TRBV18 and TRBJ2-3, with unresolved D. The V gene's germline CDR1 is KGHSH and CDR2 LQKENI. This CDR3 has 13 amino acids. The V end lost 5 bases, the J end lost 6 bases, and 12 bases lay between the germline ends. The DNA for the CDR3 is TGTGCCAGCTCATGGGTCGAAACCGATACGCAGTATTTT. It encodes CASSWVETDTQYF.

This sequence joins TRBV7-9 and TRBJ1-1; 12 bases align to TRBD1. Per the germline V gene, CDR1 is SEHNR and CDR2 is FQNEAQ (reference sequence). V lost 5 bases to trimming and J lost 1 base; unmatched junction nucleotides: 2. The CDR3 is made up of 15 amino acids. The DNA of the CDR3 is TGTGCCAGCAGCAAGGGACAGGGGGCGAACACTGAAGCTTTCTTT. It translates to CASSKGQGANTEAFF. Variable domain in full (rest from reference TRBV7-9 and TRBJ1-1): DTGVSQNPRHKITKRGQNVTFRCDPISEHNRLYWYRQTLGQGPEFLTYFQNEAQLEKSRLLSDRFSAERPKGSFSTLEIQRTEQGDSAMYLCASSKGQGANTEAFFGQGTRLTVV.

The chain combines TRBV4-3 with TRBJ2-7, with a tentative D call TRBD2 (6 bases). CDR1 LGHNA and CDR2 YSLEER come from the germline V gene. The CDR3 spans 14 residues. The V end was cut by 1 base, the J end by 6 bases, with 13 bases between. The CDR3 DNA follows: TGCGCCAGCAGCCAAGTGGTCGGGAGTTCCGAGCAGTACTTC. As protein: CASSQVVGSSEQYF.

This chain joins TRBV5-1 and TRBJ2-1; 7 bases are a match to TRBD1. This CDR3 is built from 15 residues. CDR1 SGHRS and CDR2 YFSETQ come from the germline V gene. The V and J ends lost 4 bases and 4 bases, in that order; junction bases with no gene match: 8. The CDR3 nucleotides read TGCGCCAGCAGCCTCTCGGGACAGAAGTACAATGAGCAGTTCTTC. Translation: CASSLSGQKYNEQFF.

The chain combines TRBV12-2 with TRBJ2-4; TRBD2 is the table's D call and was not checked against the DNA. TRBV12-2 is marked as a pseudogene. The CDR3 has 19 amino acids. This chain's CDR3 is CASRPSLREGLLAKNIQYF. As DNA, the CDR3 is TGTGCAAGTCGCCCGAGTCTTAGGGAGGGCCTTCTAGCCAAAAACATTCAGTACTTC.

The J gene is TRBJ2-7, the V gene TRBV2, with 9 nucleotides matching TRBD1. The CDR3 extends over 12 amino acids. Germline CDR1 and CDR2: SNHLY and FYNNEI. Germline trimming cut 6 bases from V and 5 bases from J; bases unmatched to any gene: 2. The CDR3 DNA reads as TGTGCCAGCAGGGGACAGGGCGACGAGCAGTACTTC. This gives the protein CASRGQGDEQYF. Together with reference TRBV2 and TRBJ2-7, the CDR3 gives the full variable domain: EPEVTQTPSHQVTQMGQEVILRCVPISNHLYFYWYRQILGQKVEFLVSFYNNEISEKSEIFDDQFSVERPDGSNFTLKIRSTKLEDSAMYFCASRGQGDEQYFGPGTRLTVT.

The chain is built from TRBV18 and TRBJ2-7; D assignment may be TRBD1 or TRBD2 (5 bases each). V lost 4 bases, J lost 3 bases, and 10 bases lay in between. The CDR3 is made up of 13 amino acids. Germline loops: CDR1 KGHSH, CDR2 LQKENI. The CDR3, as DNA: TGTGCCAGCTCACGGGGACCCAACTACGAGCAGTACTTC. It yields the protein CASSRGPNYEQYF.

V gene TRBV18 combines with J gene TRBJ2-7; either TRBD1 or TRBD2 may fit D (5 bases each). Germline V lookup: CDR1 KGHSH, CDR2 LQKENI. The CDR3 loop spans 15 amino acids. The V and J ends lost 3 bases and 6 bases respectively, with 18 bases between them. The CDR3 DNA sequence: TGTGCCAGCTCACCGGCCGCACAGGACGGGATCGAGCAGTACTTC. This encodes CASSPAAQDGIEQYF.

The chain links TRBV2 to TRBJ1-3; TRBD1 is a possible D gene (5 bases). Trimming pared 2 bases from V and 1 base from J, leaving 9 bases between. Germline CDR1 SNHLY, CDR2 FYNNEI. The CDR3 has 15 residues. CDR3 bases: TGTGCCAGCAGTGAACAGGGAAGGTCTGGAAACACCATATATTTT. Amino acid sequence: CASSEQGRSGNTIYF.

The chain carries TRBV29-1 and TRBJ1-4, with a possible D match to TRBD1 (5 bases). V was shortened by 7 bases and J by 8 bases, with 11 bases between the two germline ends. The CDR3 is made up of 11 amino acids. Germline V lookup: CDR1 SQVTM, CDR2 ANQGSEA. CDR3 protein: CSGRGGEKLFF. CDR3 nucleotides: TGCAGCGGACGCGGGGGAGAAAAACTGTTTTTT.

The genes are TRBV29-1 and TRBJ1-1, with D possibly TRBD1 on 6 matching bases. V lost 3 bases to trimming and J lost 5 bases, with 10 bases between them. The CDR3 runs 12 residues. Germline CDR1 and CDR2: SQVTM and ANQGSEA. Here the CDR3 reads CSVDRGYTEAFF. The CDR3 nucleotides are TGCAGCGTTGACAGGGGATATACTGAAGCTTTCTTT. Drawing the rest from reference TRBV29-1 and TRBJ1-1, the complete variable domain is SAVISQKPSRDICQRGTSLTIQCQVDSQVTMMFWYRQQPGQSLTLIATANQGSEATYESGFVIDKFPISRPNLTFSTLTVSNMSPEDSSIYLCSVDRGYTEAFFGQGTRLTVV.

The V call is TRBV5-6, the J call TRBJ2-3; D is unresolved. The CDR3 extends over 15 amino acids. The V end lost 0 bases, the J end lost 0 bases, and 8 bases lay between the germline ends. CDR1 is SGHDT and CDR2 is YYEEEE in the germline V gene. For the CDR3, the DNA is TGTGCCAGCAGCTTGGTATCGCCCAGCACAGATACGCAGTATTTT. Its translation: CASSLVSPSTDTQYF.